The present T cell receptor beta chain was sequenced within a study of shared clonotypes between healthy human individuals. Looking at the study overall: The cohort comprised a couple of women and a few men. Their ages spanned 18 to 49 years. Plates per donor: three CD4 naive, three CD4 memory, two CD8 naive, one CD8 memory.

Study-level results: A reduction in generation probabilities was seen for non-shared clonotypes relative to those shared by all four donors.

The CDR3 is made up of 15 amino acids. The V gene's germline CDR1 is LNHDA and CDR2 SQIVND (reference sequence). After removal of 4 bases from V and 0 bases from J, the junction contained 3 bases not matched to a gene. Data came from immunoSEQ multiplex PCR; TCRdb stores just in-frame clones and leaves some out. The repertoire holds 2 million to 2.5 million clones, approximately 93% seen once, with 0.39% in the top ten. Worth noting for this clone: Its antigen remains unknown.

The sample taken for sequencing was naive CD4+ T cells from PBMCs. Subset in this sample: CD45RA+ positively selected. The source of this sequence is a man aged 18 to 29 in good health. Some clones in this sample may be carry-over from other donors' samples. The chain joins TRBV19 to TRBJ2-1; 7 bases agree with TRBD1. CDR3 residues: CASSRDSGSYNEQFF. In nucleotides, the CDR3 is TGTGCCAGTAGTAGGGACAGTGGCTCCTACAATGAGCAGTTCTTC.